This T cell receptor beta chain was sequenced during a study of CD8+CD57+ T cells in acquired aplastic anemia. On the study more broadly: The sorted CD4+ and CD8+ cells yielded an average around 3.2 ug of DNA. Study observations and caveats: Patients shared approximately 30 CD8+ CDR3 sequences with controls.

CD8+CD57+ cell expansion, shown by flow cytometry, had occurred in the patients selected for sequencing. TCR beta VDJ combinations and CDR3 sequences were profiled from genomic DNA. Each CDR3 protein is one row after TCRdb ran MiXCR on the reads. Found here are 50,000 or so distinct CDR3 sequences, approximately 54% of them singletons; the top ten hold 16%. Turning to this clonotype: Its matching antigen is unknown.

Germline V gives CDR1 DFQATT, CDR2 SNEGSKA (reference sequence). Unmatched junction bases numbered 0, after V lost 3 bases and J lost 3 bases. The CDR3 sequence is 12 residues long. Sequencing was done on a sample of sorted CD4+, CD8+, or CD8+CD57+ T cells (not recorded which) from PBMCs. The receptor was isolated from a human donor with aplastic anemia. This rearrangement joins TRBV20-1 to TRBJ1-2, with 8 nucleotides matching TRBD1. The CDR3 region is CSARDRDYGYTF. The CDR3, as DNA: TGCAGTGCTAGGGACAGGGACTATGGCTACACCTTC.